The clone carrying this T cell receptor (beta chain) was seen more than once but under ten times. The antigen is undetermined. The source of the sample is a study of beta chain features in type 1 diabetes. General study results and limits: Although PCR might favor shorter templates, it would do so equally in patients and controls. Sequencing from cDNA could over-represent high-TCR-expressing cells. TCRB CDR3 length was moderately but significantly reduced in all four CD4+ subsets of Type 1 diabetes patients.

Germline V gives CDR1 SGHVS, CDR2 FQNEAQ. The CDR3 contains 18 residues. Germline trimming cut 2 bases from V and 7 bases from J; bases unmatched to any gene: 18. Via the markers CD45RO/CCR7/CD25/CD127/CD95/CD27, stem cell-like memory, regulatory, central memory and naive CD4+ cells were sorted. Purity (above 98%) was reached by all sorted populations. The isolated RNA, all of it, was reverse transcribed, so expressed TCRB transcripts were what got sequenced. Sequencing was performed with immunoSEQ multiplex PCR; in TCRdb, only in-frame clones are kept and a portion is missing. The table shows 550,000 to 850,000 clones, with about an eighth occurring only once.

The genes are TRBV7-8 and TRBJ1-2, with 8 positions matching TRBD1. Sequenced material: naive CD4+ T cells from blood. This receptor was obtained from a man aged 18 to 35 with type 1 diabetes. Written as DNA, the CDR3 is TGTGCCAGCAGCTTATCTTCGACAGGGGCCACCGTCTCGGGTGGCTACACCTTC. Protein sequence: CASSLSSTGATVSGGYTF.